This is a list of T cell receptor beta chains from one sample in a study of beta chain features in type 1 diabetes. Clones were read by immunoSEQ multiplex PCR, and TCRdb kept only the in-frame ones, dropping some. The sample lists fewer than 250,000 clones, less than 15% seen once, with around 0.026% in the top ten. Sequences were obtained from naive CD4+ T cells from blood. Receptor source: a woman aged 40 to 50 in good health. CDR3s include the opening cysteine and the closing phenylalanine or tryptophan. Fields, in order: J gene, V gene, CDR3 protein.

j_gene: TRBJ1-4
v_gene: TRBV7-9
CDR3aa: CASSFSTGPNEKLFF

j_gene: TRBJ1-1
v_gene: TRBV5-1
CDR3aa: CASSLGQGAEAFF

j_gene: TRBJ2-7
v_gene: TRBV6-1
CDR3aa: CASNPYRGSSYEQYF

j_gene: TRBJ1-1
v_gene: TRBV11-2
CDR3aa: CASSLAGVNTEAFF

j_gene: TRBJ2-7
v_gene: TRBV5-1
CDR3aa: CASSRDREDPILDDF

j_gene: TRBJ1-6
v_gene: TRBV6-5
CDR3aa: CASRGQGASNSPLHF

j_gene: TRBJ2-4
v_gene: TRBV7-9
CDR3aa: CASSQGLAVDIQYF

j_gene: TRBJ2-2
v_gene: TRBV19
CDR3aa: CASSIEQNTGELFF

j_gene: TRBJ2-5
v_gene: TRBV6-6
CDR3aa: CAPGPSGGGRGETQYF

j_gene: TRBJ1-6
v_gene: TRBV27
CDR3aa: CASSSTGGNSPLHF

j_gene: TRBJ2-7
v_gene: TRBV4-1
CDR3aa: CASSQVPGLAGAYEQYF

j_gene: TRBJ2-7
v_gene: TRBV7-9
CDR3aa: CASSWSGTSGYEQYF

j_gene: TRBJ2-7
v_gene: TRBV5-1
CDR3aa: CASSLAGANEQYF

j_gene: TRBJ1-3
v_gene: TRBV7-2
CDR3aa: CASSLQGNTIYF

j_gene: TRBJ2-7
v_gene: TRBV18
CDR3aa: CASSPPGQGARYEQYF

j_gene: TRBJ1-2
v_gene: TRBV7-6
CDR3aa: CASSPDSNYGYTF

j_gene: TRBJ1-2
v_gene: TRBV2
CDR3aa: CASTLSGGRGGYTF

j_gene: TRBJ2-7
v_gene: TRBV18
CDR3aa: CASSPNVVEIGQYF

j_gene: TRBJ1-1
v_gene: TRBV27
CDR3aa: CASSITGLTEAFF

j_gene: TRBJ1-2
v_gene: TRBV6-6
CDR3aa: CASSIQGVFYGYTF

j_gene: TRBJ2-1
v_gene: TRBV7-2
CDR3aa: CASSLDGLAGGRFNEQFF

j_gene: TRBJ1-2
v_gene: TRBV9
CDR3aa: CASRKQANYGYTF

j_gene: TRBJ1-2
v_gene: TRBV4-1
CDR3aa: CASSQGIRGRDYGYTF

j_gene: TRBJ1-4
v_gene: TRBV7-2
CDR3aa: CASSGTGGASSEKLFF